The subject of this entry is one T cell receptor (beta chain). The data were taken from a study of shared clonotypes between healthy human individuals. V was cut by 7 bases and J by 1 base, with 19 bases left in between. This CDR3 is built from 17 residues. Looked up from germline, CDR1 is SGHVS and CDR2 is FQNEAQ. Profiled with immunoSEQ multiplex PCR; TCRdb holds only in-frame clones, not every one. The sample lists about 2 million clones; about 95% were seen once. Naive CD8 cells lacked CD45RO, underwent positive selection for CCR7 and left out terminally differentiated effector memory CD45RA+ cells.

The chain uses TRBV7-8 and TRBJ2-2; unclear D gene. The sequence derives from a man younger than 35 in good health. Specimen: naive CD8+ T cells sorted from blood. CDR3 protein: CASNTAPDWVNTGELFF. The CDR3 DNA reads TGTGCCAGCAACACGGCCCCCGACTGGGTGAACACCGGGGAGCTGTTTTTT.